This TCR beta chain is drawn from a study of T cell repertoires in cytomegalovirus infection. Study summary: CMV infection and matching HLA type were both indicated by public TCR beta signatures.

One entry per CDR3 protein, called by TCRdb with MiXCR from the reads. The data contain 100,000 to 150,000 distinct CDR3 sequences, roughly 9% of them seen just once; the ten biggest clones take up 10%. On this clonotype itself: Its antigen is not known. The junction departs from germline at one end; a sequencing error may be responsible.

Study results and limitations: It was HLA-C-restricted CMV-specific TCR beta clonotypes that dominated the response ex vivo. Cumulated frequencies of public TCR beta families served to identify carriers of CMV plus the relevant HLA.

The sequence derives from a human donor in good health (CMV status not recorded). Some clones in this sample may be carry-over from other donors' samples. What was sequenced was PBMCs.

CDR3 region: CATSYNERFF. The DNA for the CDR3 is TGTGCCACGTCCTACAATGAGCGGTTCTTC. The chain links TRBV28 to TRBJ2-1; no definite D call. CDR1 is MDHEN and CDR2 is SYDVKM in the germline V gene. This CDR3 has 10 amino acids. The full variable domain, with the rest looked up from reference TRBV28 and TRBJ2-1, is DVKVTQSSRYLVKRTGEKVFLECVQDMDHENMFWYRQDPGLGLRLIYFSYDVKMKEKGDIPEGYSVSREKKERFSLILESASTNQTSMYLCATSYNERFFGPGTRLTVL.